Below are 21 T cell receptor beta chains sequenced from a single sample in a study of blood T cell repertoires in COVID-19. Method: immunoSEQ multiplex PCR; TCRdb's copy keeps in-frame clones and lacks some. The sample consists of 400,000 to 450,000 clones, approximately 90% of them appearing once. Sequencing was carried out using peripheral blood. These receptors came from a woman younger than 45 with active or convalescent COVID-19.

Comments on this clone: Other nucleotide sequences in the sample specify the same CDR3. The rearrangement links TRBV5-1 to TRBJ1-1, with D unresolved. The germline gives CDR1 SGHRS, CDR2 YFSETQ. The CDR3 sequence is 14 residues long. Trimming shortened V by 0 bases and J by 3 bases, and 9 bases separated the two germline ends. The CDR3 protein is CASSLGQVYTEAFF. The CDR3, as DNA: TGCGCCAGCAGCTTGGGGCAGGTTTACACTGAAGCTTTCTTT.

This chain connects TRBV12-3 or TRBV12-4 to TRBJ2-4; D gene unclear. CDR3 length: 13 amino acids. Trimming pared 3 bases from V and 0 bases from J, leaving 3 bases between. The CDR3 sequence is CASSFLAKNIQYF. The CDR3 DNA reads as TGTGCCAGCAGTTTCCTAGCCAAAAACATTCAGTACTTC.

The V gene is TRBV3-1 (or the pseudogene TRBV3-2), the J gene TRBJ2-7; the D is unclear. Trimming stripped 4 bases from V and 4 bases from J, with 11 bases between. The CDR3 sequence is 13 residues long. Per the germline V gene, CDR1 is LGHDT and CDR2 is YNNKEL (reference sequence). CDR3 coding DNA: TGTGCCAGCAGCCCAACCCTAGTATACGAGCAGTACTTC. It translates to CASSPTLVYEQYF.

The V call is TRBV5-4, the J call TRBJ2-3; the match to TRBD2 covers 9 bases. CDR3 length equals 14 residues. Losses at the gene ends were 10 bases for V and 2 bases for J; bases not matched to a gene: 8. Germline-derived CDR1 and CDR2 are SGHNT and YYREEE (reference sequence). In nucleotides, the CDR3 is TGTGCCGTCGCGGGGGGGCCCTCCACAGATACGCAGTATTTT. Residues: CAVAGGPSTDTQYF. The variable domain in full, with the rest retrieved from reference TRBV5-4 and TRBJ2-3, is ETGVTQSPTHLIKTRGQQVTLRCSSQSGHNTVSWYQQALGQGPQFIFQYYREEENGRGNFPPRFSGLQFPNYSSELNVNALELDDSALYLCAVAGGPSTDTQYFGPGTRLTVL.

The V call is TRBV2, the J call TRBJ2-7, with 15 positions matching TRBD2. Trimming cost V 6 bases and J 7 bases; bases outside gene matches: 7. CDR3 length: 15 amino acids. CDR1 is SNHLY, CDR2 FYNNEI, per germline. Here the CDR3 DNA reads TGTGCCAGCAGGAGGACTAGCGGGGGGGCCCAAGAGCAGTACTTC. It codes for CASRRTSGGAQEQYF.

The chain combines TRBV7-9 with TRBJ1-3; possible D gene TRBD1, 6 bases. Trimming took 4 bases from V and 1 from J, leaving 17 bases between them. Germline-derived CDR1 and CDR2 are SEHNR and FQNEAQ (reference sequence). The CDR3 totals 17 residues. Written as DNA, the CDR3 is TGTGCCAGCAGCTCCGGGAATACACAGGGTTCTGGAAACACCATATATTTT. Translation: CASSSGNTQGSGNTIYF. The full variable domain, rest sourced from reference TRBV7-9 and TRBJ1-3, is DTGVSQNPRHKITKRGQNVTFRCDPISEHNRLYWYRQTLGQGPEFLTYFQNEAQLEKSRLLSDRFSAERPKGSFSTLEIQRTEQGDSAMYLCASSSGNTQGSGNTIYFGEGSWLTVV.

The chain joins TRBV10-3 to TRBJ1-5, with 7 nucleotides matching TRBD1. Germline values: CDR1 ENHRY, CDR2 SYGVKD. Trimming at V came to 4 bases and at J to 5 bases, leaving 5 bases not matched to a gene. The CDR3 is 14 residues long. The CDR3 region is CAISAGTEYQPQHF. CDR3 bases: TGTGCCATCAGTGCCGGGACAGAATATCAGCCCCAGCATTTT.

This clone was observed once. The chain links TRBV18 to TRBJ1-1, with 7 positions matching TRBD1. The germline gives CDR1 KGHSH, CDR2 LQKENI. CDR3 size: 12 residues. J gave up 3 bases and V 6 bases, and 1 base lay outside the gene matches. The CDR3 nucleotides read TGTGCCAGCTCCACAGGGGACACTGAAGCTTTCTTT. Translating gives CASSTGDTEAFF. Based on the CDR3 plus reference TRBV18 and TRBJ1-1, the full variable domain is NAGVMQNPRHLVRRRGQEARLRCSPMKGHSHVYWYRQLPEEGLKFMVYLQKENIIDESGMPKERFSAEFPKEGPSILRIQQVVRGDSAAYFCASSTGDTEAFFGQGTRLTVV.

V and J are TRBV5-4 and TRBJ2-4; D unclear. V was clipped by 5 bases and J by 0 bases, with 9 bases between them. This CDR3 contains 14 residues. Germline V lookup: CDR1 SGHNT, CDR2 YYREEE (reference sequence). The CDR3 loop reads CASRVTVAKNIQYF. CDR3 nucleotides: TGTGCCAGCAGGGTAACTGTAGCCAAAAACATTCAGTACTTC.

V and J are TRBV6-4 and TRBJ1-2; TRBD1 matches 9 bases. The germline CDR1 and CDR2 sequences are MRHNA and SNTAGT. V gave up 6 bases and J gave up 3 bases; unmatched junction bases: 8. This CDR3 is 15 amino acids long. The CDR3 region has the DNA TGTGCCAGCAGCCCCGGGACAGGGTGGCACTATGGCTACACCTTC. It is translated as CASSPGTGWHYGYTF.

The chain links TRBV30 to TRBJ1-1; TRBD1 is a possible D gene (5 bases). V dropped 0 bases and J dropped 7 bases, with 6 bases sitting between them. Looked up from germline, CDR1 is GTSNPN and CDR2 is SVGIG (reference sequence). CDR3 length: 11 amino acids. CDR3 in amino acids: CAWSVDNEAFF. The DNA for the CDR3 is TGTGCCTGGAGTGTGGACAATGAAGCTTTCTTT.

The chain links TRBV30 to TRBJ1-5; D is unresolved. With 3 bases removed from V and 3 bases from J, the gap between germline ends came to 9 bases. Germline-derived CDR1 and CDR2 are GTSNPN and SVGIG (reference sequence). The CDR3 runs 13 residues. CDR3 DNA: TGTGCCTGGAGAAGAGATATCAATCAGCCCCAGCATTTT. Residues: CAWRRDINQPQHF. The variable domain in full, with the rest retrieved from reference TRBV30 and TRBJ1-5, is SQTIHQWPATLVQPVGSPLSLECTVEGTSNPNLYWYRQAAGRGLQLLFYSVGIGQISSEVPQNLSASRPQDRQFILSSKKLLLSDSGFYLCAWRRDINQPQHFGDGTRLSIL.

This clone is a singleton in its sample. The chain employs TRBV5-1 and TRBJ1-1, with a weak D call TRBD1 (5 bases). The germline gives CDR1 SGHRS, CDR2 YFSETQ. CDR3 size: 16 residues. Trimming removed 4 bases from V and 2 bases from J, with 18 bases in between. The CDR3 region has the DNA TGCGCCAGCAGCACATTTCAGGGCTCCGCCAACACTGAAGCTTTCTTT. Translating gives CASSTFQGSANTEAFF.

V and J are TRBV4-1 and TRBJ1-1; the D gene is possibly TRBD1 (6 bases). Trimming removed 1 base at V and 7 bases at J, with 16 bases between. The CDR3 has 15 amino acids. Germline CDR1 is MGHRA and CDR2 is YSYEKL. CDR3 in DNA: TGCGCCAGCAGCCAAGGGGGGACATTGGCGGGTGAAGCTTTCTTT. Translated: CASSQGGTLAGEAFF.

The chain employs TRBV2 and TRBJ2-3; D is possibly TRBD1 (6 bases). Germline values: CDR1 SNHLY, CDR2 FYNNEI. The CDR3 contains 16 residues. V was cut by 4 bases and J by 2 bases, with 16 bases left in between. In DNA, the CDR3 is TGTGCCAGCAGTGGGGCTCCAGGGGACCCCACAGATACGCAGTATTTT. Protein sequence: CASSGAPGDPTDTQYF.

V and J are TRBV10-3 and TRBJ2-3; TRBD2 aligns across 8 bases. Germline CDR1 ENHRY, CDR2 SYGVKD. V lost 4 bases to trimming and J lost 4 bases; unmatched junction nucleotides: 13. There are 17 residues in the CDR3. In DNA form, the CDR3 reads TGTGCCATCAGTGGAGCTCTAAGCGGGAGTTCCCCAGATACGCAGTATTTT. It is translated as CAISGALSGSSPDTQYF.

This chain uses TRBV19 with TRBJ1-2; maybe TRBD1 (6 bases). Germline V CDR1 and CDR2: LNHDA, SQIVND (reference sequence). This CDR3 contains 15 residues. V shed 7 bases and J shed 0 bases, with 15 bases lying between them. In DNA, the CDR3 is TGTGCCAGTATCCCCTCCACAGGGACTAACTATGGCTACACCTTC. Translating it yields CASIPSTGTNYGYTF.

The chain has TRBV6-1 and TRBJ1-1; 7 bases are shared with TRBD1. The trim removed 4 bases at V and 1 base at J, leaving 12 bases unmatched. Germline-derived CDR1 and CDR2 are MNHNS and SASEGT. The CDR3 is made up of 17 amino acids. Here the CDR3 DNA reads TGTGCCAGCAGTGGCCCGATGGACAGGTTGAGGAACACTGAAGCTTTCTTT. Amino acids: CASSGPMDRLRNTEAFF.

This chain uses TRBV6-2 or TRBV6-3 with TRBJ1-1; 7 bases agree with TRBD1. Germline assignment: CDR1 MNHEY and CDR2 SVGEGT. CDR3 length equals 14 residues. After removal of 1 base from V and 7 bases from J, the junction contained 6 bases not matched to a gene. DNA for the CDR3: TGTGCCAGCAGTTACTTTACAGGGGCCGTTGAAGCTTTCTTT. The encoded protein is CASSYFTGAVEAFF.

V is TRBV11-2 and J is TRBJ2-5; TRBD1 might be the D (5 bases). Trimming cost V 2 bases and J 1 base, with 8 bases left between them. The CDR3 is 14 residues long. The V gene's germline CDR1 is SGHAT and CDR2 FQNNGV. The CDR3 loop reads CASSLIRGQETQYF. CDR3 nucleotide sequence: TGTGCCAGCAGCTTAATAAGGGGCCAAGAGACCCAGTACTTC.

This clone has more than one count but fewer than ten. V gene TRBV4-1 combines with J gene TRBJ1-2, with D uncertain. Germline CDR1 MGHRA, CDR2 YSYEKL. Trimming stripped 4 bases from V and 3 bases from J, with 15 bases between. This CDR3 is 15 amino acids long. The CDR3 region has the DNA TGCGCCAGCAGCCCCGTTCTATGGGAGGACTATGGCTACACCTTC. This encodes CASSPVLWEDYGYTF.